Listed below are T cell receptor beta chains from one sample, sequenced in a study of cytomegalovirus exposure and HLA in healthy donors. Data came from immunoSEQ multiplex PCR; TCRdb stores just in-frame clones and leaves some out. Here the sample spans about 360,000 clones, more than 80% being singletons. The sequenced sample was PBMCs. These receptors all stem from a woman between 18 and 29 years old in good health and CMV-seronegative. The CDR3 runs from the conserved cysteine through the conserved F or W. Each record gives: CDR3 DNA, CDR3 protein, D gene, clone size, J gene, V gene. The D gene is left open where the match is weak. Part of the rows lack a size; the others show once, few, many or a class for expanded clones.

CDR3 DNA: TGTGCCAGCAGTTCGGGGGGGACATTGACTGAAGCTTTCTTT
CDR3 protein: CASSSGGTLTEAFF
D gene: NA
clone size: NA
J gene: TRBJ1-1
V gene: TRBV28

CDR3 DNA: TGTGCCAGTATGGGACAGGGGACCACTCTCAACTACGAGCAGTACTTC
CDR3 protein: CASMGQGTTLNYEQYF
D gene: TRBD1
clone size: NA
J gene: TRBJ2-7
V gene: TRBV18

CDR3 DNA: TGCAGCGTTGAAAATGGAGAGGCCCCTCGCTCCGAGCAGTACTTC
CDR3 protein: CSVENGEAPRSEQYF
D gene: NA
clone size: NA
J gene: TRBJ2-7
V gene: TRBV29-1

CDR3 DNA: TGTGCCAGCAGCGTAGCTCACCCGGGGGAGCAGTACTTC
CDR3 protein: CASSVAHPGEQYF
D gene: NA
clone size: NA
J gene: TRBJ2-7
V gene: TRBV9

CDR3 DNA: TGTGCCAGCAGTTTCCCGGGACAGAAGGATCAGCCCCAGCATTTT
CDR3 protein: CASSFPGQKDQPQHF
D gene: TRBD1
clone size: once
J gene: TRBJ1-5
V gene: TRBV6-6

CDR3 DNA: TGCGCCAGCAGCCTGGACAGGAGCTACACCTTC
CDR3 protein: CASSLDRSYTF
D gene: TRBD1
clone size: NA
J gene: TRBJ1-2
V gene: TRBV4-1

CDR3 DNA: TGTGCCAGCAGCGTAGATGGCCTGTTCGGGGAGCTGTTTTTT
CDR3 protein: CASSVDGLFGELFF
D gene: NA
clone size: NA
J gene: TRBJ2-2
V gene: TRBV9

CDR3 DNA: TGTGCCAGCAGTGGGACTCCCTACGAGCAGTACTTC
CDR3 protein: CASSGTPYEQYF
D gene: NA
clone size: few
J gene: TRBJ2-7
V gene: TRBV2

CDR3 DNA: TGTGCCAGTAGTTCTATAGGGGGACGGTACGAGCAGTACTTC
CDR3 protein: CASSSIGGRYEQYF
D gene: NA
clone size: NA
J gene: TRBJ2-7
V gene: TRBV19

CDR3 DNA: TGTGCCAGCAGTGGATCACTTGGCTACACCTTC
CDR3 protein: CASSGSLGYTF
D gene: NA
clone size: few
J gene: TRBJ1-2
V gene: TRBV2

CDR3 DNA: TGTGCCAGCAGCCCAAGACAGGGATTCTCCTACGAGCAGTACTTC
CDR3 protein: CASSPRQGFSYEQYF
D gene: TRBD1
clone size: NA
J gene: TRBJ2-7
V gene: TRBV7-9

CDR3 DNA: TGTGCCAGCAGCGATAGTGGTCAGGGAAAGTCTGAAGCTTTCTTT
CDR3 protein: CASSDSGQGKSEAFF
D gene: NA
clone size: NA
J gene: TRBJ1-1
V gene: TRBV7-8

CDR3 DNA: TGTGCCAGTAAGGGGCTCGTCGGAAGGGTCGCTAACTATGGCTACACCTTC
CDR3 protein: CASKGLVGRVANYGYTF
D gene: NA
clone size: NA
J gene: TRBJ1-2
V gene: TRBV19

CDR3 DNA: TGTGCCAGTAGTATCCGGACAGGGGGCCACTATGGCTACACCTTC
CDR3 protein: CASSIRTGGHYGYTF
D gene: TRBD1
clone size: NA
J gene: TRBJ1-2
V gene: TRBV19

CDR3 DNA: TGTGCCAGCAGCGAAGGGACTAGCTCTTACAATGAGCAGTTCTTC
CDR3 protein: CASSEGTSSYNEQFF
D gene: TRBD2
clone size: NA
J gene: TRBJ2-1
V gene: TRBV9

CDR3 DNA: TGTGCCAGCAGTTCATTGACAGGGTGGTTAAACGAGCAGTACTTC
CDR3 protein: CASSSLTGWLNEQYF
D gene: TRBD1
clone size: NA
J gene: TRBJ2-7
V gene: TRBV27

CDR3 DNA: TGTGCCAGCAGGGTTGACAGGGAGCTCGGGGAGCTGTTTTTT
CDR3 protein: CASRVDRELGELFF
D gene: TRBD1
clone size: once
J gene: TRBJ2-2
V gene: TRBV28

CDR3 DNA: TGTGCCAGCAGTTTCCGGACAGAGGGCTACGAGCAGTACTTC
CDR3 protein: CASSFRTEGYEQYF
D gene: NA
clone size: NA
J gene: TRBJ2-7
V gene: TRBV28

CDR3 DNA: TGTGCCAGCACCAAGGGAGTCATGACAGATACGCAGTATTTT
CDR3 protein: CASTKGVMTDTQYF
D gene: NA
clone size: NA
J gene: TRBJ2-3
V gene: TRBV6-1

CDR3 DNA: TGTGCCAGCAGCCCGGGACTTTCCTACGAGCAGTACTTC
CDR3 protein: CASSPGLSYEQYF
D gene: NA
clone size: NA
J gene: TRBJ2-7
V gene: TRBV7-9

CDR3 DNA: TGCGCCAGCAGCCAAGGGGGGCCCGGGTACGAGCAGTACTTC
CDR3 protein: CASSQGGPGYEQYF
D gene: NA
clone size: few
J gene: TRBJ2-7
V gene: TRBV4-1

CDR3 DNA: TGCGCCAGCAGCTCCATCGACAGGCCGAACACCGGGGAGCTGTTTTTT
CDR3 protein: CASSSIDRPNTGELFF
D gene: NA
clone size: NA
J gene: TRBJ2-2
V gene: TRBV5-1

CDR3 DNA: TGTGCCAGCAGTGAAAAGGGGGATCAGCCCCAGCATTTT
CDR3 protein: CASSEKGDQPQHF
D gene: NA
clone size: NA
J gene: TRBJ1-5
V gene: TRBV2

CDR3 DNA: TGTGCCAGCAGTTTATCAAGGGGTCGGTACTTC
CDR3 protein: CASSLSRGRYF
D gene: NA
clone size: NA
J gene: TRBJ2-7
V gene: TRBV27